Sequencing of this T cell receptor beta chain was carried out in a study of beta chain features in type 1 diabetes. The CDR3 totals 18 residues. V lost 1 base to trimming and J lost 6 bases; unmatched junction nucleotides: 11. CDR1 LGHNA and CDR2 YNFKEQ come from the germline V gene. A few counts support this clone. Sorted CD4+ subsets: naive, central memory, regulatory, stem cell-like memory (CD45RO/CCR7/CD25/CD127/CD95/CD27 panel). The entirety of the isolated RNA underwent reverse transcription, so expressed TCRB transcripts were sequenced. Naive, central memory and regulatory T cell samples yielded some 3.9 million reads on average. Repertoires were generated with immunoSEQ multiplex PCR, while TCRdb's copy carries only in-frame clones and drops some. The data contain over 700,000 clones, about 17% of them singletons.

This receptor was obtained from a woman aged 18-29 years in good health. The sequencing input was naive CD4+ T cells from blood. This chain connects TRBV4-2 to TRBJ2-2, with TRBD2 matching 10 bases. CDR3 sequence (DNA): TGTGCCAGCAGCCAAGCGGGGCTAGCGGGAGCTAATGCCGGGGAGCTGTTTTTT. This encodes CASSQAGLAGANAGELFF.